This passage covers 14 T cell receptor beta chains from one sample sequenced in a study of blood T cell repertoires in COVID-19. The protocol was immunoSEQ multiplex PCR, while the TCRdb copy is restricted to in-frame clones and leaves out a portion. The repertoire includes about 200,000 clones, roughly 80% of them detected once, and 8% to 9% sits in the top ten. The material sequenced was peripheral blood. These receptors originate from an elderly woman with COVID-19, enrolled during active disease.

The chain combines TRBV3-1 (or the pseudogene TRBV3-2) with TRBJ1-1; D uncertain. Germline loops: CDR1 LGHDT, CDR2 YNNKEL (reference sequence). The V end lost 1 base, the J end lost 6 bases, and 9 bases lay between the germline ends. The CDR3 has 13 amino acids. CDR3 amino acids: CASSQVDIAEAFF. The DNA for the CDR3 is TGTGCCAGCAGCCAAGTCGACATAGCTGAAGCTTTCTTT.

CDR3 region: CASSYGQGKDYGYTF. CDR3 nucleotide sequence: TGCGCCAGCAGCTATGGACAGGGAAAAGACTATGGCTACACCTTC. This sequence joins TRBV5-1 and TRBJ1-2, with TRBD1 identical over 8 bases. J lost 3 bases, V lost 3 bases, and 7 bases had no gene match. The CDR3 is 15 residues long. CDR1 SGHRS and CDR2 YFSETQ come from the germline V gene. The full variable domain, completed using reference TRBV5-1 and TRBJ1-2, is KAGVTQTPRYLIKTRGQQVTLSCSPISGHRSVSWYQQTPGQGLQFLFEYFSETQRNKGNFPGRFSGRQFSNSRSEMNVSTLELGDSALYLCASSYGQGKDYGYTFGSGTRLTVV.

The rearrangement joins TRBV4-1 to TRBJ1-2; TRBD1 matches at 11 bases. Trimming cost V 2 bases and J 7 bases; bases outside gene matches: 6. Germline V gives CDR1 MGHRA, CDR2 YSYEKL. The CDR3 extends over 15 amino acids. The CDR3 region is CASSQFGTGGSGYTF. CDR3 DNA sequence: TGCGCCAGCAGCCAATTTGGGACAGGGGGAAGTGGCTACACCTTC.

The CDR3 nucleotides read TGTGCCAGCAATCCGGGCGGGGACACTGAAGCTTTCTTT. This gives the protein CASNPGGDTEAFF. The chain joins TRBV9 to TRBJ1-1; D remains ambiguous. V was clipped by 6 bases and J by 3 bases, with 12 bases between them. The V gene's germline CDR1 is SGDLS and CDR2 YYNGEE. This CDR3 has 13 amino acids.

This clone has a single count. The V gene is TRBV25-1, the J gene TRBJ1-6; D is possibly TRBD1 (6 bases). In germline, CDR1 is MGHDK, CDR2 SYGVNS. The CDR3 has 15 residues. V was trimmed by 6 bases and J by 5 bases, leaving 14 bases between them. The CDR3 coding sequence is TGTGCCAGCAGGGCTGCCGGACAGAATAATTCACCCCTCCACTTT. It translates to CASRAAGQNNSPLHF.

The chain links TRBV27 to TRBJ2-3, with TRBD2 as a possible D gene (6 bases). CDR3 length equals 14 residues. CDR1 is MNHEY, CDR2 SMNVEV, per germline (reference sequence). The V end was cut by 3 bases, the J end by 4 bases, with 11 bases between. CDR3 sequence (DNA): TGTGCCAGCAGTTTCCCGGGGGAGTCAGATACGCAGTATTTT. Its protein product is CASSFPGESDTQYF.

This chain joins TRBV3-1 (or the pseudogene TRBV3-2) and TRBJ1-1, with 8 bases lining up with TRBD1. CDR3 length: 17 residues. The germline CDR1 and CDR2 sequences are LGHDT and YNNKEL (reference sequence). Trimming at V came to 4 bases and at J to 5 bases, leaving 15 bases not matched to a gene. The CDR3 region is CASSPIGTGLWGTEAFF. CDR3 bases: TGTGCCAGCAGCCCTATCGGGACAGGTCTCTGGGGAACTGAAGCTTTCTTT.

The chain joins TRBV2 to TRBJ2-1; TRBD1 is a possible D gene (6 bases). CDR1 SNHLY and CDR2 FYNNEI come from the germline V gene. Trimming took 7 bases from V and 3 from J, leaving 16 bases between them. The CDR3 has 15 amino acids. CDR3: CASTPPGALYNEQFF. The CDR3 DNA sequence: TGTGCCAGCACCCCTCCAGGGGCCCTCTACAATGAGCAGTTCTTC. Complete variable domain (other parts from reference TRBV2 and TRBJ2-1): EPEVTQTPSHQVTQMGQEVILRCVPISNHLYFYWYRQILGQKVEFLVSFYNNEISEKSEIFDDQFSVERPDGSNFTLKIRSTKLEDSAMYFCASTPPGALYNEQFFGPGTRLTVL.

This chain links TRBV30 with TRBJ1-6, with 9 bases fitting TRBD1. With 4 bases clipped from V and 9 bases from J, the junction kept 10 bases outside the gene matches. The CDR3 sequence is 15 residues long. Germline CDR1 GTSNPN, CDR2 SVGIG (reference sequence). CDR3 in amino acids: CAWMTGTGLSSPLHF. The CDR3 DNA sequence: TGTGCCTGGATGACCGGGACAGGGTTATCTTCACCCCTCCACTTT.

The CDR3 DNA reads TGTGCCAGCAGCTTAGGGATGATAGCGGGACCCAAATCTGGGGCCAACGTCCTGACTTTC. The encoded protein is CASSLGMIAGPKSGANVLTF. This chain joins TRBV7-6 and TRBJ2-6; 8 nucleotides match TRBD2. From germline, CDR1 is SGHVS and CDR2 FNYEAQ. The CDR3 is 20 amino acids. The J segment lost 1 base and the V segment lost 1 base, leaving 12 bases of the junction unmatched.

V and J are TRBV6-5 and TRBJ1-2; D is possibly TRBD1 (5 bases). Per germline, CDR1 MNHEY and CDR2 SVGAGI. V shed 0 bases and J shed 7 bases, with 15 bases lying between them. The CDR3 consists of 15 residues. The CDR3 is CASSYSGERRGGYTF. CDR3 sequence (DNA): TGTGCCAGCAGTTACTCAGGGGAACGAAGGGGTGGCTACACCTTC.

This clone has only a few counts. The rearrangement links TRBV5-1 to TRBJ2-5; perhaps TRBD2 as D (7 bases). The CDR3 runs to 15 residues. Trimming stripped 0 bases from V and 4 bases from J, with 13 bases between. CDR1 and CDR2 from the germline V gene are SGHRS and YFSETQ. CDR3 sequence reads: CASSLGLGGRETQYF. The CDR3, as DNA: TGCGCCAGCAGCTTGGGTCTCGGGGGGCGAGAGACCCAGTACTTC.

V and J are TRBV12-3 or TRBV12-4 and TRBJ2-2, with D perhaps TRBD1 (5 bases). Trimming removed 8 bases at V and 1 base at J, with 8 bases between. The length of the CDR3 is 13 residues. The CDR3 DNA follows: TGTGCCAGCCGACAGATGAACACCGGGGAGCTGTTTTTT. Protein: CASRQMNTGELFF.

The genes are TRBV7-2 and TRBJ1-4, with 11 bases that match TRBD1. Germline V lookup: CDR1 SGHTA, CDR2 FQGNSA. The length of the CDR3 is 15 residues. The junction had 9 bases not matched to a gene; V was cut back by 8 bases and J by 7 bases. The DNA for the CDR3 is TGTGCCAGCTCGGACAGGGGGCGCCGTGGTGAAAAACTGTTTTTT. It translates to CASSDRGRRGEKLFF. Supplemented by reference TRBV7-2 and TRBJ1-4, the full variable domain reads GAGVSQSPSNKVTEKGKDVELRCDPISGHTALYWYRQSLGQGLEFLIYFQGNSAPDKSGLPSDRFSAERTGGSVSTLTIQRTQQEDSAVYLCASSDRGRRGEKLFFGSGTQLSVL.